The clone carrying this TCR beta chain has only a few counts. CDR3 length equals 17 residues. The junction had 18 bases not matched to a gene; V was cut back by 6 bases and J by 6 bases. The germline gives CDR1 SGHNT, CDR2 YENEEA. This record belongs to a study of blood T cell repertoires in COVID-19. Study summary: The analysed material was cDNA or gDNA that came from T cells, B-cell-depleted T cells, or PBMCs.

Authors' methods: Amplification with reference gene primers provided the estimates of nucleated cell counts. The method was immunoSEQ multiplex PCR; TCRdb's version includes in-frame clones alone and lacks a portion of them. V and J calls and clone size are as listed in that table; D and trimming were resolved from the DNA. Among about 140,000 clones, approximately 82% were seen once, and the ten largest hold 9.5% to 12%. The receptor's source is a man aged 55 to 69 who had recovered from COVID-19. This chain joins TRBV11-3 and TRBJ2-3; 7 positions match TRBD2. Sequenced: peripheral blood. The CDR3 nucleotides are TGTGCCAGCAGTTTTTCTAGCACGGGAGGCCTAGGGGATACGCAGTATTTT. Its protein product is CASSFSSTGGLGDTQYF.